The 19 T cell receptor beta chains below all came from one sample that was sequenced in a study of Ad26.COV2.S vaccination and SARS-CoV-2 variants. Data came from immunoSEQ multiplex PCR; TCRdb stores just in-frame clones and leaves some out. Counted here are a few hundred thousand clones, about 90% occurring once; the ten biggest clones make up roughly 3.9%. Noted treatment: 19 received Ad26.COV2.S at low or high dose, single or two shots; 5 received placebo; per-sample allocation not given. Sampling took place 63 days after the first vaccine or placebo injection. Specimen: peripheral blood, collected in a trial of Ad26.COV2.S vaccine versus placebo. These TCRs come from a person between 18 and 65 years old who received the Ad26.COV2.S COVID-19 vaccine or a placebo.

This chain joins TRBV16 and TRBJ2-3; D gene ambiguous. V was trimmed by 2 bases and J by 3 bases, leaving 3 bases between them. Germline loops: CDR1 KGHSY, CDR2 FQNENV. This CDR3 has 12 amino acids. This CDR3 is CASSQGTDTQYF. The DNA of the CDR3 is TGTGCCAGCAGCCAAGGGACAGATACGCAGTATTTT.

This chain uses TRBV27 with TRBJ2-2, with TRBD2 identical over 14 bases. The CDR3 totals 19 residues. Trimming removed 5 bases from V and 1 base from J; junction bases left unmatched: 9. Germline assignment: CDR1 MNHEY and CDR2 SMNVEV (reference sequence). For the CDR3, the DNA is TGTGCCAGCAGTCCGCGACTAGCGGGAGGGCAGGGGAACACCGGGGAGCTGTTTTTT. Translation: CASSPRLAGGQGNTGELFF.

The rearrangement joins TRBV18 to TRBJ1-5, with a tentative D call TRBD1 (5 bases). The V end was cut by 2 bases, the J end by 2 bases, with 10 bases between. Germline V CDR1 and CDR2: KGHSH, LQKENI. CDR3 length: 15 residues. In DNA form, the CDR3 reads TGTGCCAGCTCACCATTGGGGGGGGGCAATCAGCCCCAGCATTTT. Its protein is CASSPLGGGNQPQHF.

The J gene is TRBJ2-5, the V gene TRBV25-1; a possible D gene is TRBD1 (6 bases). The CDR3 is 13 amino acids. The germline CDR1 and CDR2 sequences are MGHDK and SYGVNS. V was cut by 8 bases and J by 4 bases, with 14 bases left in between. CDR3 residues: CASATGLRETQYF. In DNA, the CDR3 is TGTGCCAGCGCAACAGGGCTCCGAGAGACCCAGTACTTC.

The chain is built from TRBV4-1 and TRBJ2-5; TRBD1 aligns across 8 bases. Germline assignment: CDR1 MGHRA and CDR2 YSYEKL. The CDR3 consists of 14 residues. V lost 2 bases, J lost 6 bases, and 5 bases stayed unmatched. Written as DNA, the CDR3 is TGCGCCAGCAGCCAATTGACAGGGGTGAAGACCCAGTACTTC. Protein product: CASSQLTGVKTQYF.

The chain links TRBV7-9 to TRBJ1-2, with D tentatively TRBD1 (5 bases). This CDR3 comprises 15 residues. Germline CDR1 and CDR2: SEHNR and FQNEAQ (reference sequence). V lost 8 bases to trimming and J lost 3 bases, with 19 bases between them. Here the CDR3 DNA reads TGTGCCAGCCTCGGCAGTGCAGGGACCCACTATGGCTACACCTTC. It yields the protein CASLGSAGTHYGYTF.

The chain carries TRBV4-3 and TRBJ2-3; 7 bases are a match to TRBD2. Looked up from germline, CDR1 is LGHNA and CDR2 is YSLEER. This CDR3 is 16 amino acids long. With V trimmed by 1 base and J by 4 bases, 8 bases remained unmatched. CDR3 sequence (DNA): TGCGCCAGCAGCCAAGGGATTAGCGGGCCCCCAGATACGCAGTATTTT. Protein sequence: CASSQGISGPPDTQYF.

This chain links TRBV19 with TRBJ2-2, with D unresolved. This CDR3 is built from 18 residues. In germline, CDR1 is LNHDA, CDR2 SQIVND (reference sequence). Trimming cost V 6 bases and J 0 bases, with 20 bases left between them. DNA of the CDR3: TGTGCCAGTAGCCCCCGGCGGCTCGGGCGGACGAACACCGGGGAGCTGTTTTTT. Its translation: CASSPRRLGRTNTGELFF.

CDR3 sequence: CASLQRRNSPLHF. In nucleotides, the CDR3 is TGTGCCAGCTTACAGAGACGGAATTCACCCCTCCACTTT. V gene TRBV28 combines with J gene TRBJ1-6, with D uncertain. The CDR3 totals 13 residues. Trimming removed 8 bases at V and 7 bases at J, with 12 bases between. Germline V lookup: CDR1 MDHEN, CDR2 SYDVKM.

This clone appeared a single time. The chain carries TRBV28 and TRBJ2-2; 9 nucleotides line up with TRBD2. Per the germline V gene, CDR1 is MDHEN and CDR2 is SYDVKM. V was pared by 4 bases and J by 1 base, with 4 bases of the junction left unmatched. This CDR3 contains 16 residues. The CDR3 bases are TGTGCCAGCAGTTCCGCGGGAGGGTGGAACACCGGGGAGCTGTTTTTT. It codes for CASSSAGGWNTGELFF.

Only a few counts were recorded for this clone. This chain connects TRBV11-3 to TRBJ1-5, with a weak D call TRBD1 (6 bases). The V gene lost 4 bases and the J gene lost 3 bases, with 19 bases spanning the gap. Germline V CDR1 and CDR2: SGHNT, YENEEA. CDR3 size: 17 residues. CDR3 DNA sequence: TGTGCCAGCAGCTACCTCCCGGGACAAAGCATCAATCAGCCCCAGCATTTT. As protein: CASSYLPGQSINQPQHF.

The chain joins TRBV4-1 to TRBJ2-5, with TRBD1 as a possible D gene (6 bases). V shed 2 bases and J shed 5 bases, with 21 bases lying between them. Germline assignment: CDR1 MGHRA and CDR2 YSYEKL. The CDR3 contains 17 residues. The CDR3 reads CASSQLPPGTRMETQYF. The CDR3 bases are TGCGCCAGCAGCCAACTGCCCCCAGGGACACGGATGGAGACCCAGTACTTC.

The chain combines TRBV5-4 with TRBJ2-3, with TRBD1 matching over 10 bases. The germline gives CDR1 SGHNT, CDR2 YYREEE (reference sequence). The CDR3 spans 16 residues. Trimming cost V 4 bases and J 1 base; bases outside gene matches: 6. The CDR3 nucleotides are TGTGCCAGCAGCAAACCCGGGACAGGGGGCACAGATACGCAGTATTTT. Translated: CASSKPGTGGTDTQYF.

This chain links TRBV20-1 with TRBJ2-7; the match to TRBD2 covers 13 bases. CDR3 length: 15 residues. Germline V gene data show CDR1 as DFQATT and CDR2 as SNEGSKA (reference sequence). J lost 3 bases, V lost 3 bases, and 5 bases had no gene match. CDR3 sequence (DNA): TGCAGTGCTAGTAGGACTAGCGGGAGAGACTACGAGCAGTACTTC. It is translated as CSASRTSGRDYEQYF.

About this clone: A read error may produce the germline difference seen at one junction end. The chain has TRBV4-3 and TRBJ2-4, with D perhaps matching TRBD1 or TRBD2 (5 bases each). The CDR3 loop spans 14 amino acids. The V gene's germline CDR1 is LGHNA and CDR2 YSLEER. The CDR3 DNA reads TGCGCCAGCAGCCAAGACGTTGGGGGACGAGGCCAAGACTTC. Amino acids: CASSQDVGGRGQDF.

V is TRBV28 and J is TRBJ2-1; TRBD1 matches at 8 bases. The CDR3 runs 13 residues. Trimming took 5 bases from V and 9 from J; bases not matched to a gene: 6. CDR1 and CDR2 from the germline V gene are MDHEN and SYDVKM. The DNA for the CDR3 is TGTGCCAGCAGTCCCACGGACAGGGCTGAGCAGTTCTTC. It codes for CASSPTDRAEQFF. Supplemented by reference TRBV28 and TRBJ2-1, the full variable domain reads DVKVTQSSRYLVKRTGEKVFLECVQDMDHENMFWYRQDPGLGLRLIYFSYDVKMKEKGDIPEGYSVSREKKERFSLILESASTNQTSMYLCASSPTDRAEQFFGPGTRLTVL.

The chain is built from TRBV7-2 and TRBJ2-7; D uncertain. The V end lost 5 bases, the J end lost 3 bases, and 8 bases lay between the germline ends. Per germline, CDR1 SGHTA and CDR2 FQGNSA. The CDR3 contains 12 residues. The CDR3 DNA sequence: TGTGCCAGCAGCGCACTAAGCTACGAGCAGTACTTC. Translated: CASSALSYEQYF.

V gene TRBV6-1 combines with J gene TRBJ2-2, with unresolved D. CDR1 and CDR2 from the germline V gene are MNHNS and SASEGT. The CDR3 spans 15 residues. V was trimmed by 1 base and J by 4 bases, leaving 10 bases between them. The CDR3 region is CASSEGGRPTGELFF. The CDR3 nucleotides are TGTGCCAGCAGTGAAGGGGGAAGGCCCACCGGGGAGCTGTTTTTT.

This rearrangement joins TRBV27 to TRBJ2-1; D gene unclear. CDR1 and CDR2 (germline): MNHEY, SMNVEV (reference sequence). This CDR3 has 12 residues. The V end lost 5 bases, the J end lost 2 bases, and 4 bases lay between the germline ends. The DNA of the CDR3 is TGTGCCAGCAGTCCCACCTACAATGAGCAGTTCTTC. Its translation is CASSPTYNEQFF.